This T cell receptor (beta chain) was identified during a study of T-cell memory formation after mild COVID-19. Trimming took 3 bases from V and 1 from J, leaving 7 bases between them. CDR1 is SGHRS and CDR2 is YFSETQ in the germline V gene. The CDR3 loop spans 13 amino acids. TCRdb reprocessed the 5' RACE reads via MiXCR and lists one record per CDR3 protein. This table holds 250,000 to 300,000 distinct CDR3 sequences, around 15% found once. This clonotype was counted between two and nine times. V usage is TRBV5-1 and J usage is TRBJ1-1; D is unresolved. Material for sequencing was PBMCs or a T cell subset sorted from them (not recorded which). The clonotype was recovered from a man aged 18 to 29 who had mild COVID-19 (a few samples of this study predate the infection). Cell type and time point are not known. The CDR3 nucleotides read TGCGCCAGCAGCTGGGAGGGGAACACTGAAGCTTTCTTT. It specifies CASSWEGNTEAFF. Complete variable domain (other parts from reference TRBV5-1 and TRBJ1-1): KAGVTQTPRYLIKTRGQQVTLSCSPISGHRSVSWYQQTPGQGLQFLFEYFSETQRNKGNFPGRFSGRQFSNSRSEMNVSTLELGDSALYLCASSWEGNTEAFFGQGTRLTVV.